The rows below give T cell receptor beta chains drawn from one sample of a study of OX40 agonist ivuxolimab in advanced cancers. The repertoire was sequenced with immunoSEQ multiplex PCR; TCRdb's copy has only in-frame clones and lacks some. This sample carries about 42,000 clones, more than 80% of them seen once, and the ten largest clones take about 2.5%. This specimen was CD4+ or CD8+ T cells sorted from blood, taken in a trial of the OX40 agonist ivuxolimab. These receptors all come from an adult with an advanced solid tumor such as melanoma, head and neck, liver or kidney cancer. The CDR3 runs from the conserved cysteine through the conserved F or W. Fields, in order: J gene, V gene, CDR3 protein.

TRBJ2-6 | TRBV18 | CASSPGVSGANVLTF
TRBJ1-2 | TRBV7-2 | CASSFPGVSGYTF
TRBJ2-1 | TRBV5-5 | CASSRDRRFNEQFF
TRBJ2-7 | TRBV21-1 | CASRSVWGTMYYEQYF
TRBJ2-2 | TRBV10-3 | CAIYRGGRPPLTGELFF
TRBJ2-4 | TRBV6-5 | CASSYRGLAGDIQYF
TRBJ2-1 | TRBV10-1 | CASSEDPGLAYNEQFF
TRBJ2-3 | TRBV10-3 | CAISESRGFTDTQYF
TRBJ1-2 | TRBV9 | CASSVAYPGYTF
TRBJ1-1 | TRBV28 | CASSLVYTEAFF
. | TRBV10-3 | CAISGRSGTGGSEQYF
TRBJ1-5 | TRBV27 | CASSLDGRDSNQPQHF
TRBJ2-1 | TRBV11-3 | CASSFIIAGEGEQFF
TRBJ2-7 | TRBV5-5 | CASSPGTSGRGRTYEQYF
TRBJ1-6 | TRBV6-5 | CAGCTDILHF
TRBJ1-4 | TRBV5-6 | CAAGQRSSGEKLFF
TRBJ2-3 | TRBV7-8 | CASSLESAGSGSDTQYF
TRBJ2-1 | TRBV2 | CASSPGTGAYNEQFF
TRBJ2-7 | TRBV7-8 | CASSLGVSDEQYF
TRBJ1-2 | TRBV6-5 | CASSRQGRSNYGYTF
TRBJ2-1 | TRBV7-8 | CASSLEGGREQFF
. | TRBV7-2 | CASSYGLAGGNYEQYF
TRBJ2-5 | TRBV7-2 | CASSPGTIKETQYF
TRBJ1-5 | TRBV11-3 | CASSLDFPSGAGQPQHF
TRBJ2-7 | TRBV4-1 | CASSQVDLIVLGEQYF
TRBJ2-1 | TRBV5-1 | CASSLVGTIYNEQFF
TRBJ2-3 | TRBV18 | CASSPNLPLAGGPSTDTQYF
TRBJ1-3 | TRBV11-3 | CASSTGSGNTIYF
TRBJ2-5 | TRBV5-1 | CASSLGSQYQETQYF
TRBJ2-7 | TRBV4-2 | CASSQPDRGFYEQYF
. | TRBV7-2 | CASSLGAGDGPEQYF
TRBJ2-3 | TRBV2 | CASSPLGLGISDTQYF
TRBJ2-1 | TRBV20-1 | CSSREYNEQFF
TRBJ2-2 | TRBV30 | CAWSPLSGELFF
TRBJ1-2 | TRBV20-1 | CSAKAREGYTF
TRBJ2-5 | TRBV5-1 | CASSLLFGRVQETQYF
TRBJ1-4 | TRBV18 | CASSPASFNEKLFF
TRBJ1-5 | TRBV6-5 | CASSTGAGQPQHF
TRBJ2-3 | TRBV6-5 | CASSWGRLADTQYF
TRBJ1-2 | TRBV27 | CASSYYGGYYGYTF
TRBJ2-1 | TRBV14 | CASSRDRANEQFF
TRBJ1-1 | TRBV18 | CASSPQGVTEAFF
TRBJ2-5 | TRBV7-2 | CASSSGLAGEQETQYF
TRBJ2-3 | TRBV7-2 | CASSFGGDTQYF
TRBJ2-6 | TRBV1 | CTSRLTGHVLTF
TRBJ2-1 | TRBV7-9 | CASSARDLLVQFF
TRBJ2-1 | TRBV5-1 | CASRRTSGSAEQFF
TRBJ1-3 | TRBV13 | CASSLGYSGNTIYF
TRBJ2-1 | TRBV6-6 | CASSYVSGNEQFF
TRBJ1-2 | TRBV5-6 | CASSYDRESYGYTF
TRBJ2-1 | TRBV7-9 | CASSLGGLAPYNEQFF
TRBJ2-1 | TRBV30 | CAWSVTSGAEQFF
TRBJ2-3 | TRBV25-1 | CASSEFRGTDTQYF
TRBJ2-7 | TRBV18 | CASSPSRSPLEGQYF
TRBJ1-2 | TRBV13 | CASSRTRGDYTF